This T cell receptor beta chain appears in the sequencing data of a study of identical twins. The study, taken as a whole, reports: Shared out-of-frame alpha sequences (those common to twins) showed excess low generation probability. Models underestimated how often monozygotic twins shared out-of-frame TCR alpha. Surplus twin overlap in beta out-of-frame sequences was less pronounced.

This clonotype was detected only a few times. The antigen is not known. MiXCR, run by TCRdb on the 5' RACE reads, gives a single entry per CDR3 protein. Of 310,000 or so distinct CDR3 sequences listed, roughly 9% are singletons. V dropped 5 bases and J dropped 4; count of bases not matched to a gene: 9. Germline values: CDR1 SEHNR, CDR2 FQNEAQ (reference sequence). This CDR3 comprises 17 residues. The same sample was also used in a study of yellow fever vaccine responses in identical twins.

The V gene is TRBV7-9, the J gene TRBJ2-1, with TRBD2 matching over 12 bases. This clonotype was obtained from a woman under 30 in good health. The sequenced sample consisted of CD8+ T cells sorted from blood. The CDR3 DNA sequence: TGTGCCAGCAGCCCGGACCTAGCGGGAGGGCCTTACAATGAGCAGTTCTTC. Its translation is CASSPDLAGGPYNEQFF.